This paragraph reports one T cell receptor (beta chain). Libraries were prepared by immunoSEQ multiplex PCR; TCRdb keeps only in-frame clonotypes and omits some of them. Of around 160,000 clones listed, 75% to 90% are singletons. This specimen belongs to a study of T cell responses to AZD1222 COVID-19 vaccine. The CDR3 contains 11 residues. The ends were cut back, 3 bases at V and 7 bases at J, with 6 bases in the middle. This sequence was found in an adult in good health. This specimen was peripheral blood, taken on day 0 of MenACWY control vaccination. This chain connects TRBV12-3 or TRBV12-4 to TRBJ1-2; TRBD1 is a possible D gene (5 bases). CDR3 DNA sequence: TGTGCCAGCAGTTTCGGGGGTGGCTACACCTTC. Protein sequence: CASSFGGGYTF.